This record concerns one T cell receptor (beta chain) sequence. Its matching antigen is unknown. This specimen belongs to a study of CD8+CD57+ T cells in acquired aplastic anemia. Profiles of TCR beta VDJ and CDR3 were generated from a genomic DNA template. TCRdb passed the reads through MiXCR, listing each CDR3 protein once. Of roughly 170,000 distinct CDR3 sequences in the sample, around 60% were seen once. V was cut by 5 bases and J by 4 bases, with 14 bases left in between. This CDR3 comprises 14 residues. The V gene's germline CDR1 is SEHNR and CDR2 FQNEAQ (reference sequence). Points from the study as a whole: The number of CD8+ CDR3 sequences shared by patients and controls was roughly 30.

The sample consisted of sorted CD4+, CD8+, or CD8+CD57+ T cells (not recorded which) from PBMCs. This clonotype was sampled from a human donor in good health. V usage is TRBV7-9 and J usage is TRBJ1-2; no reliable D call. The CDR3 is CASSLSADAYGYTF. CDR3 DNA sequence: TGTGCCAGCAGCCTATCTGCGGATGCCTATGGCTACACCTTC.